Shown below are 12 T cell receptor beta chains from a single sample sequenced in a study of T cells after yellow fever vaccination. TCRdb reprocessed the 5' RACE reads via MiXCR and lists one record per CDR3 protein. The top ten clones hold around 35% of a sample with approximately 160,000 distinct CDR3 sequences, over 7% of them seen once. The sample here was CD8+ T cells sorted from PBMCs, taken 45 days after the yellow fever booster vaccination. These receptors all come from a man in his late teens or twenties who received the YFV17D yellow fever vaccine.

The rearrangement joins TRBV7-9 to TRBJ1-5; D remains ambiguous. The CDR3 is 15 residues long. Germline V gives CDR1 SEHNR, CDR2 FQNEAQ (reference sequence). V lost 5 bases, J lost 5 bases, and 16 bases lay in between. The CDR3 DNA follows: TGTGCCAGCAGCCTAACTGACCCTCCTTATCAGCCCCAGCATTTT. This codes for CASSLTDPPYQPQHF.

The chain recombines TRBV14 with TRBJ1-2; 10 bases match TRBD1. V dropped 4 bases and J dropped 5; count of bases not matched to a gene: 7. CDR3 length: 15 residues. Germline CDR1 and CDR2: SGHDN and FVKESK. CDR3: CASSRAGTGVYGYTF. The CDR3 nucleotides read TGTGCCAGCAGCCGAGCCGGGACAGGGGTTTATGGCTACACCTTC.

This clonotype showed up just a few times. The chain couples TRBV4-3 to TRBJ1-1, with D possibly matching TRBD1 (5 bases). V was pared by 1 base and J by 7 bases, with 10 bases between. Germline assignment: CDR1 LGHNA and CDR2 YSLEER. There are 13 residues in the CDR3. In nucleotides, the CDR3 is TGCGCCAGCAGCCAAGCCAGGGAGAATGAAGCTTTCTTT. Its translation is CASSQARENEAFF.

This clonotype showed up many times. This chain uses TRBV19 with TRBJ2-7, with 7 bases lining up with TRBD1. This CDR3 comprises 12 residues. Germline CDR1 and CDR2: LNHDA and SQIVND (reference sequence). J lost 3 bases, V lost 6 bases, and 2 bases had no gene match. The CDR3, as DNA: TGTGCCAGTAGCTCAGGGGGCTACGAGCAGTACTTC. Translated: CASSSGGYEQYF.

This clonotype showed up many times. This chain connects TRBV7-9 to TRBJ1-1; maybe TRBD1 (5 bases). Trimming stripped 0 bases from V and 4 bases from J, with 12 bases between. This CDR3 is built from 15 residues. CDR1 and CDR2 from the germline V gene are SEHNR and FQNEAQ (reference sequence). CDR3 sequence: CASSLAGEGGTEAFF. As DNA, the CDR3 is TGTGCCAGCAGCTTAGCAGGGGAGGGCGGCACTGAAGCTTTCTTT.

This clonotype was seen many times. This chain connects TRBV5-1 to TRBJ2-3; D gene unclear. The CDR3 length is 14 residues. V lost 3 bases, J lost 4 bases, and 12 bases lay in between. Germline V gene data show CDR1 as SGHRS and CDR2 as YFSETQ. CDR3 amino acids: CASSSPYGPDTQYF. In DNA, the CDR3 is TGCGCCAGCAGCTCGCCTTACGGCCCAGATACGCAGTATTTT.

This clonotype was observed at least ten times. This sequence joins TRBV6-2 or TRBV6-3 and TRBJ2-7; 7 bases line up with TRBD1. Per the germline V gene, CDR1 is MNHEY and CDR2 is SVGEGT. J was trimmed by 1 base and V by 4 bases; bases with no gene match: 7. The CDR3 runs to 15 residues. CDR3 loop: CASSWGQSASYEQYV. DNA of the CDR3: TGTGCCAGCAGTTGGGGACAGAGTGCATCCTACGAGCAGTACGTC.

This clonotype was seen only a few times. The chain has TRBV7-9 and TRBJ1-2; no clear D gene. V lost 4 bases and J lost 6, with 12 bases in between. The CDR3 loop spans 13 amino acids. Germline V gene sequence: CDR1 SEHNR, CDR2 FQNEAQ (reference sequence). CDR3 sequence (DNA): TGTGCCAGCAGCTGGAGGAACTTTAATGGCTACACCTTC. Its translation is CASSWRNFNGYTF.

The rearrangement links TRBV11-2 to TRBJ2-5; tentative D call: TRBD1 (6 bases). Deletions cut 2 bases from V and 3 bases from J, with 7 bases between. Per the germline V gene, CDR1 is SGHAT and CDR2 is FQNNGV. The CDR3 covers 13 residues. Here the CDR3 DNA reads TGTGCCAGCAGCTTAACAGGGAAAGAGACCCAGTACTTC. Its translation is CASSLTGKETQYF.

This clonotype was counted only a few times. This CDR3 fails to terminate in the conserved phenylalanine or tryptophan, so it likely reflects a read error. It is unclear where the CDR3 begins or ends on the DNA, so no DNA is shown, and the CDR3 is as TCRdb lists it. The chain carries TRBV12-3 or TRBV12-4 and TRBJ1-3. The CDR3 spans 11 amino acids, including both terminal residues. CDR3 residues: CASSLGIVLGL.

This clonotype was observed a few times. The chain uses TRBV7-2 and TRBJ2-1, with TRBD2 matching over 8 bases. The CDR3 has 15 residues. Trimming took 5 bases from V and 2 from J; bases not matched to a gene: 5. The germline V gene encodes CDR1 SGHTA and CDR2 FQGNSA. The CDR3 sequence is CASSRALAAYNEQFF. The DNA for the CDR3 is TGTGCCAGCAGCCGTGCACTAGCGGCCTACAATGAGCAGTTCTTC.

The chain employs TRBV6-2 or TRBV6-3 and TRBJ2-6; D unresolved. The CDR3 consists of 15 residues. V lost 3 bases, J lost 0 bases, and 6 bases lay in between. Germline V gives CDR1 MNHEY, CDR2 SVGEGT. The CDR3 spells CASSYSLSGANVLTF. In DNA, the CDR3 is TGTGCCAGCAGTTATTCGCTCTCTGGGGCCAACGTCCTGACTTTC.